This TCR beta chain was profiled in a study of graft-versus-host responses after intestinal transplantation. Study summary: Multivisceral, liver-intestinal, or isolated intestinal transplants were given to recipients. Recipients were all induced with anti-thymocyte globulin, then given tacrolimus and steroids for approximately 3 years.

General study points: Some patients had graft-donor T cell macrochimerism. In their allografts, the ratios of graft-versus-host to host-versus-graft T cell clones were high.

Data came from immunoSEQ multiplex PCR; TCRdb stores just in-frame clones and leaves some out. The top ten hold more than 3% of the sample, which has about 9,500 clones, 25% to 30% seen once. This receptor was taken from a human patient who received an intestinal transplant. This specimen was alloreactive CD4+ T cells from a mixed lymphocyte reaction culture, taken before intestinal transplant. Stated subset: CFSE-low proliferating T cells sorted from roughly 6-day pre-transplant mixed lymphocyte reaction (GvH or HvG direction).

The CDR3 bases are TGTGCCAGCAGCCCAGGACGATTCTCCTACAATGAGCAGTTCTTC. It is translated as CASSPGRFSYNEQFF. The V gene is TRBV5-4, the J gene TRBJ2-1; D gene ambiguous. V was cut by 4 bases and J by 0 bases, with 11 bases left in between. This CDR3 is 15 amino acids long. Germline V CDR1 and CDR2: SGHNT, YYREEE (reference sequence).